This TCR beta chain was obtained from a study of OX40 agonist ivuxolimab in advanced cancers. Study results and limitations: Dosing at 0.1 to 3.0 mg/kg was accompanied by clonal expansion of CD4+ and CD8+ blood T cells by week 6.

The assay was immunoSEQ multiplex PCR, and TCRdb's table has in-frame clones only and misses some. Of 35,000 to 40,000 clones listed, about 82% were seen once; the top ten hold about 20%. A word on this clone: As yet, its antigen is unknown.

Drawing of blood for sampling happened at baseline, at cycle 4 day 1, and at cycle 7 day 1. This CDR3 has 16 amino acids. In germline, CDR1 is MGHRA, CDR2 YSYEKL. V dropped 0 bases and J dropped 6; count of bases not matched to a gene: 6. The specimen was CD4+ or CD8+ T cells sorted from blood, collected in a trial of the OX40 agonist ivuxolimab. The chain is built from TRBV4-1 and TRBJ2-1; TRBD2 aligns across 9 bases. The receptor was isolated from an adult with an advanced solid tumor such as melanoma, head and neck, liver or kidney cancer. This CDR3 reads CASSQDSGSHFNEQFF. CDR3 bases: TGCGCCAGCAGCCAAGATAGCGGGAGTCATTTCAATGAGCAGTTCTTC.